Presented here are 6 T cell receptor beta chains from one specimen sequenced in a study of beta chain features in type 1 diabetes. Study results and limitations: TCRB CDR3 length was moderately but significantly reduced in all four CD4+ subsets of Type 1 diabetes patients.

The investigators reverse transcribed all of the isolated RNA, so they sequenced expressed TCRB transcripts. Produced via immunoSEQ multiplex PCR; TCRdb's table is partial and in-frame only. The sample carries a few hundred thousand clones, approximately 11% recorded once. What these receptors recognize is not known. Input material: naive CD4+ T cells from blood. Receptor source: a man aged 25 to 40 with type 1 diabetes.

This clone was seen only a few times. The rearrangement uses TRBV30 and TRBJ1-1, with D unresolved. Germline CDR1 and CDR2: GTSNPN and SVGIG (reference sequence). The CDR3 is 14 amino acids. V gave up 2 bases and J gave up 4 bases, with 14 bases separating them. The CDR3 DNA follows: TGTGCCTGGAGTCCCCCCCCGGTGAGCACTGAAGCTTTCTTT. The encoded protein is CAWSPPPVSTEAFF.

This clone was detected only once. The rearrangement uses TRBV6-5 and TRBJ2-3; D not resolved. The CDR3 loop spans 15 amino acids. Germline V gives CDR1 MNHEY, CDR2 SVGAGI. Trimming pared 6 bases from V and 0 bases from J, leaving 13 bases between. CDR3 DNA sequence: TGTGCCAGCAGAGCGATGGAGAGAAGCACAGATACGCAGTATTTT. This sequence encodes CASRAMERSTDTQYF.

V and J are TRBV7-2 and TRBJ1-2; D unresolved. Germline V gene sequence: CDR1 SGHTA, CDR2 FQGNSA. V was cut by 2 bases and J by 6 bases, with 10 bases left in between. This CDR3 has 13 amino acids. The CDR3 sequence is CASSLIWADGYTF. DNA for the CDR3: TGTGCCAGCAGCTTAATTTGGGCAGATGGCTACACCTTC.

The chain combines TRBV28 with TRBJ1-5, with TRBD1 matching over 10 bases. From germline, CDR1 is MDHEN and CDR2 SYDVKM. The junction had 14 bases not matched to a gene; V was cut back by 9 bases and J by 6 bases. The CDR3 spans 16 residues. This chain's CDR3 is CARPGTGEGLGQPQHF. The CDR3 DNA follows: TGTGCCAGACCCGGGACAGGGGAAGGATTAGGTCAGCCCCAGCATTTT.

The chain uses TRBV2 and TRBJ2-4; D gene ambiguous. Germline CDR1 is SNHLY and CDR2 is FYNNEI. V shed 5 bases and J shed 13 bases, with 12 bases lying between them. CDR3 length: 11 residues. The DNA for the CDR3 is TGTGCCAGCAGTCTCGAAGCCTGGCAGTACTTC. This translates into CASSLEAWQYF.

This chain uses TRBV5-1 with TRBJ2-2; D perhaps matches TRBD1 (5 bases). The germline gives CDR1 SGHRS, CDR2 YFSETQ. Trimming stripped 0 bases from V and 6 bases from J, with 12 bases between. The CDR3 covers 15 residues. The CDR3 DNA reads TGCGCCAGCAGCTTGGCCAGGGAAGTAGCCGGGGAGCTGTTTTTT. Amino acid sequence: CASSLAREVAGELFF.